The clone carrying this T cell receptor (beta chain) was seen repeatedly, ten times or more. TCRdb passed the RT-PCR reads through MiXCR, listing each CDR3 protein once. In the table there are more than 550,000 distinct CDR3 sequences, approximately 14% of which are singletons. With 6 bases removed from V and 10 bases from J, the gap between germline ends came to 15 bases. The CDR3 covers 11 residues. The germline V gene has CDR1 DFQATT and CDR2 SNEGSKA (reference sequence). This chain links TRBV20-1 with TRBJ1-1; D not resolved. This TCR was sampled from a female donor in good health, serving as a healthy control. Material for sequencing was memory CD4+ T cells from blood. The CDR3 is CSALVSPRAFF. As DNA, the CDR3 is TGCAGTGCGCTTGTCTCACCGAGAGCTTTCTTT.